The present T cell receptor (beta chain) was sequenced within a study of cytomegalovirus exposure and HLA in healthy donors. In the study overall: The use of the same platform for the roughly 110 validation repertoires and the 550 to 850 first-cohort repertoires was reported by a later analysis. Regarding the study as a whole: Reports credit the classifier with highly specific, highly sensitive diagnosis of cytomegalovirus status. Associated with cytomegalovirus, according to the listing, were fewer than 200 TCR beta chains.

Separate from the roughly 630-subject first cohort was the approximately 120-subject validation cohort, to which the donors belonged. The protocol was immunoSEQ multiplex PCR, while the TCRdb copy is restricted to in-frame clones and leaves out a portion. Here the sample spans around 250,000 clones, about 90% being singletons. CDR1 and CDR2 (germline): MDHEN, SYDVKM. The CDR3 spans 16 residues. V lost 5 bases, J lost 4 bases, and 9 bases stayed unmatched. Remarks on this clone: Its matching antigen is unknown.

The receptor's source is a woman in her thirties in good health and CMV-seronegative. The sequenced sample consisted of PBMCs. The chain has TRBV28 and TRBJ2-7, with 12 nucleotides matching TRBD1. The CDR3 protein is CASSQPGQGASYEQYF. CDR3 bases: TGTGCCAGCAGTCAGCCGGGACAGGGGGCTTCATACGAGCAGTACTTC. Based on the CDR3 plus reference TRBV28 and TRBJ2-7, the full variable domain is DVKVTQSSRYLVKRTGEKVFLECVQDMDHENMFWYRQDPGLGLRLIYFSYDVKMKEKGDIPEGYSVSREKKERFSLILESASTNQTSMYLCASSQPGQGASYEQYFGPGTRLTVT.